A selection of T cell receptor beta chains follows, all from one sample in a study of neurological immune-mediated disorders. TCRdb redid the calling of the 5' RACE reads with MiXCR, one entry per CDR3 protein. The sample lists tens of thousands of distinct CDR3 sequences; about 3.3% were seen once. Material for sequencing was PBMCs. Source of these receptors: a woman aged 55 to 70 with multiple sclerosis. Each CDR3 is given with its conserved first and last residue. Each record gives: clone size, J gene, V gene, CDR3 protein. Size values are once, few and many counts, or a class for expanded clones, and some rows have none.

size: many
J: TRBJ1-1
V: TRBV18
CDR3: CASSVGQANTEAFF

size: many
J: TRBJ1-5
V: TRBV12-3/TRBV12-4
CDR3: CASSPAAGSQPQHF

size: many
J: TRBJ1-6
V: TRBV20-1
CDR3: CSAGGGERSPLHF

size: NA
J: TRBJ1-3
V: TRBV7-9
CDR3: CASSIEGGDTIYF

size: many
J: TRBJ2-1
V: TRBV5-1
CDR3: CASSLDTPYNEQFF

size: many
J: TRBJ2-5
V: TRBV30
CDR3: CAWSVVAGGLETQYF

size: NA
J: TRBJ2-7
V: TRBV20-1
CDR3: CSARPDADYEQYF

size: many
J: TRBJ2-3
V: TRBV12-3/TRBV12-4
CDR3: CASSGRTDTQYF

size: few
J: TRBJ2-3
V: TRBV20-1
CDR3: CSARVSEGATQYF

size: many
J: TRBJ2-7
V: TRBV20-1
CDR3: CSARDKVYEQYF

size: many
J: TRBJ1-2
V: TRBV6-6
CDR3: CASIHPRASSGYTF

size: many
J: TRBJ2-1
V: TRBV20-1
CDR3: CSARGSLAGDYNEQFF

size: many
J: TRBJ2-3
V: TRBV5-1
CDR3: CASSASGGGDTQYF

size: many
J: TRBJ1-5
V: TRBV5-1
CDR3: CASSVGGEEGRNQPQHF

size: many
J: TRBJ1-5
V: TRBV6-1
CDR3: CAARGSNQPQHF

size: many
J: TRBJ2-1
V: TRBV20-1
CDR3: CSARDLRGAYNEQFF

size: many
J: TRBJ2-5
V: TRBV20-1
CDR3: CSASPPQGAGETQYF

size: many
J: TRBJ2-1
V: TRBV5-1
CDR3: CASSLSRSYNEQFF

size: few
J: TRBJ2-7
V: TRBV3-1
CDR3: CASSRPQTGGGEQYF

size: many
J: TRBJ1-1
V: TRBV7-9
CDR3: CASSPTRQGAPEAFF

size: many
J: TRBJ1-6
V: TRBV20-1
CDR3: CSARSESFRNSPLHF

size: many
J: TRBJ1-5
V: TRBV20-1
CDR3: CSAPRVGGRNQPQHF

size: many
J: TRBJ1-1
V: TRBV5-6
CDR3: CASSLLPLTGGTEAFF

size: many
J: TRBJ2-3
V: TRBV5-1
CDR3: CASSWTPLAGGPDTQYF

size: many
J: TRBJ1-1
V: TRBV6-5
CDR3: CASSHDRRNTEAFF

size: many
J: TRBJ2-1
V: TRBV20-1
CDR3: CSASRGTPSYNEQFF

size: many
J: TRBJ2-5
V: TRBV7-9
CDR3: CASSLAGTAAQETQYF

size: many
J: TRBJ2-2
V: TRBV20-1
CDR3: CSARDQAVKNTGELFF

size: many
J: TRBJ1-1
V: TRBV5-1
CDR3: CASSLAWEPNTEAFF

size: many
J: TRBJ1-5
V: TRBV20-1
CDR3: CSARDSGSNQPQHF

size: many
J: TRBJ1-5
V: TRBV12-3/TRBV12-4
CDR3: CASSLEGNSNQPQHF

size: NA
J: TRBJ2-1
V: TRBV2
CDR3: CASSEARFWYNEHFF

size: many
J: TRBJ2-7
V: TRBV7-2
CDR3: CASSGGGSTYEQYF

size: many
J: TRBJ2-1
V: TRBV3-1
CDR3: CASSQDRSRGASARYNEQFF

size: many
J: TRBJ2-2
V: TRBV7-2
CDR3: CASSLTRGGPNTGELFF

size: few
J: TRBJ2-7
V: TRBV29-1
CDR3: CSVGTAYEQYF

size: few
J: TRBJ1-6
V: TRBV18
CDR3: CASSPGSRSPLHF

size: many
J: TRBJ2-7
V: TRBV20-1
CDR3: CSARDFTYEQYF

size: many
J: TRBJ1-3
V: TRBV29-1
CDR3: CSVPIQGRNGDTIYF

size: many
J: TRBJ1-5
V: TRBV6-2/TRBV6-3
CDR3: CASRIGQFSNQPQHF

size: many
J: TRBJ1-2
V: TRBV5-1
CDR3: CASALEGYGYTF

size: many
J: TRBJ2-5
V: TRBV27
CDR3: CASSPTRLQETQYF

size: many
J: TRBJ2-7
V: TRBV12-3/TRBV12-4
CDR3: CASSSWGTSGVYEQYF

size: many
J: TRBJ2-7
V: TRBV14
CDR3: CASSQRTGFYEQYF

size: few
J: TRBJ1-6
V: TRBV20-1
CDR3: CSARDPRDREPSYNSHLHF

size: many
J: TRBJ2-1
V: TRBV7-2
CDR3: CASSLSGGTYNEQFF

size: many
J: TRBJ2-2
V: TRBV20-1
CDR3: CSARDVRQLATGELFF

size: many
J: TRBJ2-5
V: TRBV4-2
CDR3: CASSQEAVSSGAIETQYF

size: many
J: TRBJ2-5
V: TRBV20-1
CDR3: CSARVRTSVQTQYF

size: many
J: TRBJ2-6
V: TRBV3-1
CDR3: CASNRGANVLTF

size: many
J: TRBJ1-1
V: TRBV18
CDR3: CATHRAPNTEAFF

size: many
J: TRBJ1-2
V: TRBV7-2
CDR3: CASSSPGGVAGYTF

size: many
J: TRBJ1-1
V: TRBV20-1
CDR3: CSASDPNGGAEAFF

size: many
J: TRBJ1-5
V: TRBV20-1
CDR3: CSASAPRGKHQPQHF

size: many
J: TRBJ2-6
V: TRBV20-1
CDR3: CSAVPGQGFSGANVLTF

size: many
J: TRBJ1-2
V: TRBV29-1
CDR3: CSAEQGQSYTF

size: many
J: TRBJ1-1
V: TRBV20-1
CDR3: CSARRGRNTEAFF